This T cell receptor beta chain was recorded in a study of sequential checkpoint blockade in melanoma. Turning to the study itself: First-line arms were nivolumab then ipilimumab, or the reverse, randomized 1:1. Both treatment sequences were followed by maintenance nivolumab.

The CDR3 covers 16 residues. J gave up 2 bases and V 4 bases, and 9 bases lay outside the gene matches. CDR1 and CDR2 from the germline V gene are SGHAT and FQNNGV. As for treatment: randomized to nivolumab then ipilimumab (arm A) or the reverse (arm B). Live CD3+CD8+ CD19− CD56− cells were sorted from PBMCs. Generated by immunoSEQ multiplex PCR, the TCRdb table keeps only in-frame clones and is missing some. This sample has approximately 15,000 clones, with under 85% found just once. The TCR originated in a human donor with melanoma. The chain has TRBV11-2 and TRBJ2-7; TRBD1 agrees at 9 bases. Sequences were derived from CD8+ T cells sorted from blood (inferred from file names), sampled from a patient given nivolumab and ipilimumab in sequence. DNA of the CDR3: TGTGCCAGCAGCTCTCCCGGGACAGGGATCACCTACGAGCAGTACTTC. As protein: CASSSPGTGITYEQYF.